These 29 T cell receptor beta chains were all obtained from the same sample, sequenced in a study of cytomegalovirus exposure and HLA in healthy donors. Profiled with immunoSEQ multiplex PCR; TCRdb holds only in-frame clones, not every one. The repertoire holds roughly 110,000 clones, with about 85% as singletons. Material for sequencing was PBMCs. The receptors originated from a woman between 18 and 29 years old in good health and CMV-seropositive.

The V and J genes are TRBV6-1 and TRBJ2-5; 7 bases agree with TRBD1. CDR3 length equals 14 residues. The junction had 8 bases not matched to a gene; V was cut back by 5 bases and J by 5 bases. Germline CDR1 is MNHNS and CDR2 is SASEGT. The CDR3 is CASSFQTGRETQYF. In DNA form, the CDR3 reads TGTGCCAGCAGTTTTCAGACAGGGCGGGAGACCCAGTACTTC.

This rearrangement joins TRBV19 to TRBJ2-5; weak D call: TRBD1 (5 bases). The CDR3 contains 12 residues. Trimming removed 5 bases from V and 5 bases from J, with 9 bases in between. CDR1 LNHDA and CDR2 SQIVND come from the germline V gene (reference sequence). CDR3 loop: CASSPGMETQYF. The CDR3 DNA is TGTGCCAGTAGTCCAGGGATGGAGACCCAGTACTTC.

Only one count was recorded for this clone. The rearrangement joins TRBV5-1 to TRBJ1-1, with D possibly matching TRBD1 (6 bases). The CDR3 spans 14 residues. With 4 bases removed from V and 5 bases from J, the gap between germline ends came to 15 bases. In germline, CDR1 is SGHRS, CDR2 YFSETQ. The CDR3 loop is CASSQQGGVTEAFF. Written as DNA, the CDR3 is TGCGCCAGCAGCCAACAGGGTGGGGTGACTGAAGCTTTCTTT.

The chain uses TRBV28 and TRBJ2-7, with a tentative D call TRBD2 (5 bases). The CDR3 length is 18 residues. The V end was cut by 2 bases, the J end by 0 bases, with 20 bases between. Per germline, CDR1 MDHEN and CDR2 SYDVKM. The chain's CDR3 is CASSLVSSPTGVSYEQYF. DNA for the CDR3: TGTGCCAGCAGTTTAGTCTCTAGCCCAACCGGGGTCTCCTACGAGCAGTACTTC.

The V and J genes are TRBV2 and TRBJ1-2; tentative D call: TRBD1 (6 bases). The CDR3 runs 15 residues. V was pared by 11 bases and J by 5 bases, with 24 bases between. Germline loops: CDR1 SNHLY, CDR2 FYNNEI. The CDR3 region is CAGGRSGSALYGYTF. The CDR3 nucleotides read TGTGCCGGGGGCAGGAGCGGCTCCGCGTTGTATGGCTACACCTTC.

The chain couples TRBV5-1 to TRBJ1-6; TRBD1 might be the D (5 bases). CDR3 length: 14 amino acids. The germline gives CDR1 SGHRS, CDR2 YFSETQ. Trimming pared 4 bases from V and 5 bases from J, leaving 10 bases between. Written as DNA, the CDR3 is TGCGCCAGCAGCCAGGGTAACGATAATTCACCCCTCCACTTT. Amino acid sequence: CASSQGNDNSPLHF.

The V and J genes are TRBV7-2 and TRBJ2-1; D is perhaps TRBD2 (5 bases). V lost 3 bases and J 10 bases, leaving 13 bases between the germline ends. The CDR3 is 13 residues long. Germline CDR1 is SGHTA and CDR2 is FQGNSA. CDR3 loop: CASSLSTRGEQFF. Here the CDR3 DNA reads TGTGCCAGCAGCTTGTCCACCCGAGGGGAGCAGTTCTTC.

The V and J genes are TRBV2 and TRBJ2-1; 13 positions match TRBD2. The CDR3 runs to 15 residues. Germline loops: CDR1 SNHLY, CDR2 FYNNEI. Trimming at V came to 5 bases and at J to 6 bases, leaving 4 bases not matched to a gene. The CDR3 DNA is TGTGCCAGCAGTCGCACTAGCGGGGGGGCCAATGAGCAGTTCTTC. It yields the protein CASSRTSGGANEQFF.

The chain recombines TRBV5-6 with TRBJ2-7, with D perhaps TRBD1 (6 bases). The CDR3 extends over 15 amino acids. The V gene's germline CDR1 is SGHDT and CDR2 YYEEEE. Trimming pared 5 bases from V and 2 bases from J, leaving 17 bases between. CDR3: CASRSGTTLPYEQYV. In DNA, the CDR3 is TGTGCCAGCAGATCCGGGACAACCCTTCCCTACGAGCAGTACGTC.

In nucleotides, the CDR3 is TGTGCCAGCAGCTTAGATCGTAGGGGGAAAGAGACCCAGTACTTC. Protein product: CASSLDRRGKETQYF. The rearrangement links TRBV11-2 to TRBJ2-5; a weak D match, TRBD1 (6 bases). Germline CDR1 and CDR2: SGHAT and FQNNGV. The CDR3 extends over 15 amino acids. The ends were cut back, 0 bases at V and 3 bases at J, with 11 bases in the middle. The variable domain in full, with the rest retrieved from reference TRBV11-2 and TRBJ2-5, is EAGVAQSPRYKIIEKRQSVAFWCNPISGHATLYWYQQILGQGPKLLIQFQNNGVVDDSQLPKDRFSAERLKGVDSTLKIQPAKLEDSAVYLCASSLDRRGKETQYFGPGTRLLVL.

The genes are TRBV6-1 and TRBJ1-3; D possibly corresponds to TRBD1 (5 bases). The CDR3 loop spans 19 amino acids. Germline CDR1 reads MNHNS; CDR2 reads SASEGT. Deletions cut 0 bases from V and 2 bases from J, with 20 bases between. The CDR3 nucleotides are TGTGCCAGCAGTGAAGCCTACGAGGACACCCTATGGACTGGAAACACCATATATTTT. Protein: CASSEAYEDTLWTGNTIYF.

A few counts support this clone. The chain carries TRBV6-6 and TRBJ2-1; D ambiguous. Germline loops: CDR1 MNHNY, CDR2 SVGAGI (reference sequence). V lost 2 bases and J lost 8, with 4 bases in between. The length of the CDR3 is 11 residues. Written as DNA, the CDR3 is TGTGCCAGCAGTTACCCTGATGAGCAGTTCTTC. It is translated as CASSYPDEQFF.

The V call is TRBV7-9, the J call TRBJ1-3, with D possibly matching TRBD1 (5 bases). The CDR3 is made up of 13 amino acids. Trimming removed 5 bases at V and 8 bases at J, with 13 bases between. The germline V gene has CDR1 SEHNR and CDR2 FQNEAQ (reference sequence). CDR3 in DNA: TGTGCCAGCAGCCCAGCCGGGGGTTACACCATATATTTT. Translated, it gives CASSPAGGYTIYF.

The chain joins TRBV28 to TRBJ2-7; D perhaps matches TRBD2 (7 bases). This CDR3 has 14 residues. Germline V gives CDR1 MDHEN, CDR2 SYDVKM. Between the trimmed V and J ends, which lost 2 bases and 4 bases, there was a span of 12 bases. The CDR3 sequence: CASSLPRGGYEQYF. Here the CDR3 DNA reads TGTGCCAGCAGTTTACCCAGGGGAGGGTACGAGCAGTACTTC.

The chain employs TRBV13 and TRBJ1-2; TRBD1 matches at 8 bases. The CDR3 consists of 15 residues. The germline CDR1 and CDR2 sequences are PRHDT and FYEKMQ (reference sequence). After removal of 4 bases from V and 4 bases from J, the junction contained 8 bases not matched to a gene. In DNA form, the CDR3 reads TGTGCCAGCAGCTCGCGCGGGACAGGCGTCTATGGCTACACCTTC. Amino acids: CASSSRGTGVYGYTF.

The chain joins TRBV28 to TRBJ1-1; TRBD1 agrees at 7 bases. J gave up 5 bases and V 8 bases, and 14 bases lay outside the gene matches. The germline CDR1 and CDR2 sequences are MDHEN and SYDVKM. CDR3 length: 15 amino acids. The DNA for the CDR3 is TGTGCCAGCTCCTCCCGGACAGGAAAATTTACTGAAGCTTTCTTT. It yields the protein CASSSRTGKFTEAFF.

This chain connects TRBV11-2 to TRBJ1-6; 9 nucleotides agree with TRBD1. CDR1 and CDR2 from the germline V gene are SGHAT and FQNNGV. The ends lost 6 bases at V and 10 bases at J; junction bases unmatched: 4. The CDR3 spans 13 residues. The CDR3 reads CASRGQGESPLHF. CDR3 coding DNA: TGTGCCAGCAGGGGACAGGGAGAATCACCCCTCCACTTT. The complete variable domain, with remaining parts taken from reference TRBV11-2 and TRBJ1-6, reads EAGVAQSPRYKIIEKRQSVAFWCNPISGHATLYWYQQILGQGPKLLIQFQNNGVVDDSQLPKDRFSAERLKGVDSTLKIQPAKLEDSAVYLCASRGQGESPLHFGNGTRLTVT.

This clone has just one count. The chain recombines TRBV7-9 with TRBJ2-3; 10 nucleotides line up with TRBD1. The CDR3 runs 15 residues. J was trimmed by 5 bases and V by 6 bases; bases with no gene match: 8. The germline gives CDR1 SEHNR, CDR2 FQNEAQ (reference sequence). CDR3 residues: CASRSRQGAEDTQYF. As DNA, the CDR3 is TGTGCCAGCAGATCCAGACAGGGGGCAGAAGATACGCAGTATTTT.

The V and J genes are TRBV11-2 and TRBJ2-1; 7 bases are a match to TRBD2. Germline assignment: CDR1 SGHAT and CDR2 FQNNGV. The CDR3 contains 16 residues. V was clipped by 5 bases and J by 0 bases; unmatched bases: 7. The DNA of the CDR3 is TGTGCCAGCAGCATCATAGCGGGTAGCTCCTACAATGAGCAGTTCTTC. Amino acid sequence: CASSIIAGSSYNEQFF.

The chain links TRBV9 to TRBJ2-6, with D perhaps TRBD1 (5 bases). This CDR3 has 15 residues. The germline gives CDR1 SGDLS, CDR2 YYNGEE. Trimming removed 3 bases from V and 0 bases from J, with 7 bases in between. CDR3 region: CASSGTNSGANVLTF. The CDR3 coding sequence is TGTGCCAGCAGCGGGACAAACTCTGGGGCCAACGTCCTGACTTTC.

This clone was found once. This sequence joins TRBV28 and TRBJ2-1; a possible D gene is TRBD1 (6 bases). CDR1 MDHEN and CDR2 SYDVKM come from the germline V gene. The CDR3 spans 12 residues. V lost 3 bases, J lost 7 bases, and 7 bases lay in between. The CDR3, as DNA: TGTGCCAGCAGTTTCAGGGGTAATGAGCAGTTCTTC. This codes for CASSFRGNEQFF. Filled out from reference TRBV28 and TRBJ2-1, the complete variable domain reads DVKVTQSSRYLVKRTGEKVFLECVQDMDHENMFWYRQDPGLGLRLIYFSYDVKMKEKGDIPEGYSVSREKKERFSLILESASTNQTSMYLCASSFRGNEQFFGPGTRLTVL.

The genes are TRBV4-1 and TRBJ2-7; maybe TRBD1 (6 bases). Trimming removed 4 bases from V and 4 bases from J, with 8 bases in between. The CDR3 has 12 amino acids. Germline values: CDR1 MGHRA, CDR2 YSYEKL. CDR3 in amino acids: CASSPTGYEQYF. The CDR3 nucleotides read TGCGCCAGCAGCCCTACAGGGTACGAGCAGTACTTC.

The chain uses TRBV5-4 and TRBJ1-2, with a possible D match to TRBD1 (6 bases). This CDR3 spans 14 amino acids. Germline V CDR1 and CDR2: SGHNT, YYREEE (reference sequence). Trimming pared 0 bases from V and 5 bases from J, leaving 11 bases between. CDR3 in DNA: TGTGCCAGCAGCTTGGACAGGGAAAAGTATGGCTACACCTTC. As protein: CASSLDREKYGYTF.

This clone was detected only once. The chain employs TRBV27 and TRBJ2-7; 10 bases align to TRBD2. The CDR3 loop spans 19 amino acids. Germline trimming cut 4 bases from V and 0 bases from J; bases unmatched to any gene: 15. Germline V CDR1 and CDR2: MNHEY, SMNVEV (reference sequence). CDR3 DNA sequence: TGTGCCAGCAGTTCCACCAGGGGAAGCGGGGGGGCTAGCTCCTACGAGCAGTACGTC. Amino acids: CASSSTRGSGGASSYEQYV.

J is TRBJ2-4 and V is TRBV27, with TRBD1 as a possible D gene (5 bases). CDR1 and CDR2 (germline): MNHEY, SMNVEV (reference sequence). The CDR3 totals 15 residues. Trimming took off 2 bases at V and 6 bases at J, with 14 bases between the two ends. Written as DNA, the CDR3 is TGTGCCAGCAGTTTAAGGGCAGGGCCTGGAAACATTCAGTACTTC. Amino acids: CASSLRAGPGNIQYF.

The chain uses TRBV11-3 and TRBJ2-1, with a tentative D call TRBD1 (7 bases). V was shortened by 1 base and J by 7 bases, with 8 bases between the two germline ends. CDR1 is SGHNT and CDR2 is YENEEA in the germline V gene. The CDR3 runs to 13 residues. CDR3 DNA: TGTGCCAGCAGCTTAGCAGGGGGGAATGAGCAGTTCTTC. Its protein product is CASSLAGGNEQFF.

The rearrangement links TRBV15 to TRBJ1-4, with TRBD1 matching 8 bases. The CDR3 covers 16 residues. In germline, CDR1 is LNHNV, CDR2 YYDKDF (reference sequence). V gave up 0 bases and J gave up 5 bases; unmatched junction bases: 5. CDR3 sequence: CATSRENRGGNEKLFF. Here the CDR3 DNA reads TGTGCCACCAGCAGAGAAAACAGGGGGGGGAATGAAAAACTGTTTTTT.

This chain links TRBV25-1 with TRBJ1-1; a possible D gene is TRBD1 (6 bases). CDR1 MGHDK and CDR2 SYGVNS come from the germline V gene. CDR3 size: 15 residues. Trimming left V 5 bases short and J 1 base short, with 14 bases between. The CDR3 loop is CASSPGVPGNTEAFF. As DNA, the CDR3 is TGTGCCAGCAGTCCAGGGGTGCCGGGGAACACTGAAGCTTTCTTT.

This chain joins TRBV4-1 and TRBJ1-6; D gene unclear. Per the germline V gene, CDR1 is MGHRA and CDR2 is YSYEKL. The CDR3 length is 13 residues. The V end was cut by 0 bases, the J end by 7 bases, with 4 bases between. CDR3 residues: CASSQDVNSPLHF. The CDR3 DNA sequence: TGCGCCAGCAGCCAAGATGTAAATTCACCCCTCCACTTT.